The 32 T cell receptor beta chains below were found in one sample sequenced in a study of OX40 agonist ivuxolimab in advanced cancers. The data were produced by immunoSEQ multiplex PCR, yet TCRdb's version contains in-frame clones alone and is incomplete. The repertoire consists of 73,000 or so clones, with roughly 85% occurring once and the leading ten covering 0.5% to 0.7%. This material consisted of CD4+ or CD8+ T cells sorted from blood, taken in a trial of the OX40 agonist ivuxolimab. These receptors were collected from an adult with an advanced solid tumor such as melanoma, head and neck, liver or kidney cancer.

J is TRBJ1-5 and V is TRBV19, with D possibly matching TRBD1 (5 bases). V lost 7 bases, J lost 0 bases, and 16 bases lay in between. The germline CDR1 and CDR2 sequences are LNHDA and SQIVND (reference sequence). The CDR3 runs 16 residues. The CDR3 region is CASNGGGTYSNQPQHF. As DNA, the CDR3 is TGTGCCAGTAACGGAGGAGGGACCTATAGCAATCAGCCCCAGCATTTT.

The chain joins TRBV5-1 to TRBJ2-1; a possible D gene is TRBD1 (6 bases). The CDR3 is made up of 16 amino acids. The germline V gene has CDR1 SGHRS and CDR2 YFSETQ. V lost 2 bases to trimming and J lost 0 bases, with 12 bases between them. CDR3 sequence reads: CASSFSTGSSYNEQFF. CDR3 in DNA: TGCGCCAGCAGCTTTTCAACAGGGAGCTCCTACAATGAGCAGTTCTTC.

The chain links TRBV28 to TRBJ1-5, with D perhaps TRBD1 (5 bases). CDR1 and CDR2 (germline): MDHEN, SYDVKM. CDR3 size: 15 residues. Deletions cut 6 bases from V and 5 bases from J, with 17 bases between. In DNA, the CDR3 is TGTGCCAGCAGACCCCCGGACATGGACCATCAGCCCCAGCATTTT. It encodes CASRPPDMDHQPQHF.

This chain joins TRBV7-2 and TRBJ2-1; TRBD2 matches at 16 bases. The trim removed 5 bases at V and 14 bases at J, leaving 6 bases unmatched. Per germline, CDR1 SGHTA and CDR2 FQGNSA. The CDR3 consists of 14 residues. CDR3 protein: CASSEGLAGGQEFF. The CDR3 DNA sequence: TGTGCCAGCAGCGAGGGACTAGCGGGGGGGCAGGAGTTCTTC.

The table lists this clone with a few counts. The chain has TRBV27 and TRBJ2-6; TRBD1 agrees at 10 bases. The germline CDR1 and CDR2 sequences are MNHEY and SMNVEV (reference sequence). The CDR3 is 18 residues long. Trimming removed 6 bases from V and 2 bases from J; junction bases left unmatched: 10. This chain's CDR3 is CASSYRDRGYPGANVLTF. The CDR3 DNA reads TGTGCCAGCAGCTACCGGGACAGGGGTTACCCTGGGGCCAACGTCCTGACTTTC.

This rearrangement joins TRBV7-9 to TRBJ2-1; 11 nucleotides align to TRBD1. The germline CDR1 and CDR2 sequences are SEHNR and FQNEAQ (reference sequence). The CDR3 has 15 residues. With 4 bases clipped from V and 4 bases from J, the junction kept 3 bases outside the gene matches. CDR3 bases: TGTGCCAGCAGCTCTGGGACAGGGGGGTACAATGAGCAGTTCTTC. Translating gives CASSSGTGGYNEQFF. Together with reference TRBV7-9 and TRBJ2-1, the CDR3 gives the full variable domain: DTGVSQNPRHKITKRGQNVTFRCDPISEHNRLYWYRQTLGQGPEFLTYFQNEAQLEKSRLLSDRFSAERPKGSFSTLEIQRTEQGDSAMYLCASSSGTGGYNEQFFGPGTRLTVL.

The chain uses TRBV6-5 and TRBJ2-7; D gene ambiguous. This CDR3 is built from 12 residues. Trimming took off 7 bases at V and 2 bases at J, with 9 bases between the two ends. Germline V gene sequence: CDR1 MNHEY, CDR2 SVGAGI. CDR3 nucleotide sequence: TGTGCCAGCACAGATGCGGCCTACGAGCAGTACTTC. Translated, it gives CASTDAAYEQYF.

The chain couples TRBV11-1 to TRBJ2-5; D may match TRBD1 or TRBD2 (6 bases each). V lost 3 bases to trimming and J lost 5 bases, with 13 bases between them. CDR3 length: 14 residues. CDR1 and CDR2 from the germline V gene are SGHAT and FQDESV (reference sequence). CDR3 DNA: TGTGCCAGCAGCTTCGGTACAGGGAGGGAGACCCAGTACTTC. It specifies CASSFGTGRETQYF.

This chain links TRBV7-9 with TRBJ2-3, with a tentative D call TRBD1 (6 bases). Germline V CDR1 and CDR2: SEHNR, FQNEAQ (reference sequence). Trimming took off 6 bases at V and 2 bases at J, with 18 bases between the two ends. This CDR3 has 16 residues. The chain's CDR3 is CASSQGSAEVTDTQYF. CDR3 nucleotide sequence: TGTGCCAGCAGTCAGGGGTCGGCGGAAGTCACAGATACGCAGTATTTT. Based on the CDR3 plus reference TRBV7-9 and TRBJ2-3, the full variable domain is DTGVSQNPRHKITKRGQNVTFRCDPISEHNRLYWYRQTLGQGPEFLTYFQNEAQLEKSRLLSDRFSAERPKGSFSTLEIQRTEQGDSAMYLCASSQGSAEVTDTQYFGPGTRLTVL.

The chain links TRBV19 to TRBJ1-3; D may be TRBD1 (5 bases). V dropped 5 bases and J dropped 0 bases, with 14 bases sitting between them. CDR3 length: 16 residues. CDR1 and CDR2 (germline): LNHDA, SQIVND (reference sequence). Here the CDR3 reads CASSDLYGASGNTIYF. The CDR3 nucleotides are TGTGCCAGTAGTGATCTATACGGGGCCTCTGGAAACACCATATATTTT.

V usage is TRBV11-2 and J usage is TRBJ1-2; 9 nucleotides match TRBD1. Germline CDR1 reads SGHAT; CDR2 reads FQNNGV. This CDR3 has 18 amino acids. Trimming at V came to 4 bases and at J to 1 base, leaving 13 bases not matched to a gene. CDR3 sequence reads: CASSSLRDRVRVNYGYTF. The CDR3 DNA sequence: TGTGCCAGCAGCTCCCTCCGGGACAGGGTGCGAGTTAACTATGGCTACACCTTC. The entire variable domain, with the rest obtained from reference TRBV11-2 and TRBJ1-2, is as follows: EAGVAQSPRYKIIEKRQSVAFWCNPISGHATLYWYQQILGQGPKLLIQFQNNGVVDDSQLPKDRFSAERLKGVDSTLKIQPAKLEDSAVYLCASSSLRDRVRVNYGYTFGSGTRLTVV.

As DNA, the CDR3 is TGTGCCAGCAGTGTGGGCCCAGGCGAGCAGTACTTC. Its translation: CASSVGPGEQYF. The V gene is TRBV2, the J gene TRBJ2-7; D unresolved. V was shortened by 4 bases and J by 6 bases, with 10 bases between the two germline ends. The V gene's germline CDR1 is SNHLY and CDR2 FYNNEI. The CDR3 consists of 12 residues.

The chain carries TRBV5-6 and TRBJ2-3, with 11 bases aligning to TRBD2. This CDR3 has 16 residues. The V gene's germline CDR1 is SGHDT and CDR2 YYEEEE. With 3 bases clipped from V and 5 bases from J, the junction kept 8 bases outside the gene matches. The CDR3 loop is CASSSETSGDVDTQYF. The CDR3 nucleotides are TGTGCCAGCAGCTCCGAGACTAGCGGGGATGTAGATACGCAGTATTTT. Variable domain in full (rest from reference TRBV5-6 and TRBJ2-3): DAGVTQSPTHLIKTRGQQVTLRCSPKSGHDTVSWYQQALGQGPQFIFQYYEEEERQRGNFPDRFSGHQFPNYSSELNVNALLLGDSALYLCASSSETSGDVDTQYFGPGTRLTVL.

This clone was seen more than once but under ten times. This chain uses TRBV4-3 with TRBJ1-2; 7 bases line up with TRBD1. CDR1 LGHNA and CDR2 YSLEER come from the germline V gene. The CDR3 runs to 14 residues. The J segment lost 4 bases and the V segment lost 2 bases, leaving 4 bases of the junction unmatched. Written as DNA, the CDR3 is TGCGCCAGCAGCCAATTTAGACAGGGCTATGGCTACACCTTC. As protein: CASSQFRQGYGYTF.

This clone was recorded only once. This chain uses TRBV9 with TRBJ2-5; 10 nucleotides line up with TRBD2. The trim removed 4 bases at V and 5 bases at J, leaving 8 bases unmatched. This CDR3 spans 15 amino acids. Germline CDR1 reads SGDLS; CDR2 reads YYNGEE. This CDR3 is CASSPRGAGGETQYF. The CDR3 DNA sequence: TGTGCCAGCAGCCCGAGAGGAGCGGGGGGGGAGACCCAGTACTTC.

The chain has TRBV21-1 and TRBJ2-3. TRBV21-1 is a pseudogene segment. The CDR3 has 9 amino acids. Written as DNA, the CDR3 is TGTGCCAGAACAGATACGCAGTATTTT. It yields the protein CARTDTQYF.

The rearrangement links TRBV7-2 to TRBJ1-2; the D is unclear. This CDR3 has 12 residues. From germline, CDR1 is SGHTA and CDR2 FQGNSA. The ends were cut back, 1 base at V and 5 bases at J, with 5 bases in the middle. The CDR3 loop reads CASSLGDYGYTF. In nucleotides, the CDR3 is TGTGCCAGCAGCTTAGGGGATTATGGCTACACCTTC.

V gene TRBV5-1 combines with J gene TRBJ1-4; 7 bases line up with TRBD1. CDR3 length: 14 amino acids. V was pared by 4 bases and J by 2 bases, with 2 bases of the junction left unmatched. Germline CDR1 SGHRS, CDR2 YFSETQ. DNA for the CDR3: TGCGCCAGCAGCGAGGGACAGACTAATGAAAAACTGTTTTTT. Translating it yields CASSEGQTNEKLFF.

The chain is built from TRBV6-6 and TRBJ2-7; D is perhaps TRBD1 (6 bases). The CDR3 consists of 14 residues. CDR1 is MNHNY, CDR2 SVGAGI, per germline (reference sequence). V shed 2 bases and J shed 1 base, with 9 bases lying between them. CDR3 in amino acids: CASSYEDSSYEQYF. The CDR3 DNA reads TGTGCCAGCAGTTACGAGGACAGTTCCTACGAGCAGTACTTC.

The chain employs TRBV25-1 and TRBJ1-5, with 7 bases matching TRBD1. CDR1 and CDR2 (germline): MGHDK, SYGVNS. Germline trimming cut 1 base from V and 5 bases from J; bases unmatched to any gene: 8. This CDR3 has 16 amino acids. The CDR3 here is CASSESEGAWDQPQHF. Written as DNA, the CDR3 is TGTGCCAGCAGTGAATCCGAGGGGGCCTGGGATCAGCCCCAGCATTTT.

The V gene is TRBV5-1, the J gene TRBJ2-3; 8 positions agree with TRBD1. The germline CDR1 and CDR2 sequences are SGHRS and YFSETQ. The junction had 3 bases not matched to a gene; V was cut back by 4 bases and J by 2 bases. This CDR3 region has 14 residues. DNA of the CDR3: TGCGCCAGCAGCCGGGGACAGGACACAGATACGCAGTATTTT. Amino acid sequence: CASSRGQDTDTQYF.

This rearrangement joins TRBV9 to TRBJ2-5, with D perhaps matching TRBD2 (6 bases). The CDR3 contains 15 residues. CDR1 SGDLS and CDR2 YYNGEE come from the germline V gene. The V end was cut by 0 bases, the J end by 7 bases, with 16 bases between. CDR3 sequence reads: CASSVDAGAGGTQYF. The CDR3 DNA is TGTGCCAGCAGCGTAGATGCTGGGGCCGGGGGGACCCAGTACTTC. Drawing the rest from reference TRBV9 and TRBJ2-5, the complete variable domain is DSGVTQTPKHLITATGQRVTLRCSPRSGDLSVYWYQQSLDQGLQFLIQYYNGEERAKGNILERFSAQQFPDLHSELNLSSLELGDSALYFCASSVDAGAGGTQYFGPGTRLLVL.

This clone was seen a handful of times. The chain links TRBV30 to TRBJ1-2; D ambiguous. Deletions cut 3 bases from V and 2 bases from J, with 7 bases between. Looked up from germline, CDR1 is GTSNPN and CDR2 is SVGIG (reference sequence). This CDR3 contains 12 residues. Here the CDR3 reads CAWRDGNYGYTF. CDR3 bases: TGTGCCTGGAGGGACGGAAACTATGGCTACACCTTC. Complete variable domain (other parts from reference TRBV30 and TRBJ1-2): SQTIHQWPATLVQPVGSPLSLECTVEGTSNPNLYWYRQAAGRGLQLLFYSVGIGQISSEVPQNLSASRPQDRQFILSSKKLLLSDSGFYLCAWRDGNYGYTFGSGTRLTVV.

The chain combines TRBV7-2 with TRBJ2-1; D may be TRBD1 or TRBD2 (7 bases each). V shed 1 base and J shed 9 bases, with 16 bases lying between them. CDR1 SGHTA and CDR2 FQGNSA come from the germline V gene. CDR3 size: 15 residues. CDR3 sequence (DNA): TGTGCCAGCAGCTTAGATGGACTAGGGGGCGGTGAGCAGTTCTTC. This gives the protein CASSLDGLGGGEQFF. Full variable domain (remainder filled in from reference TRBV7-2 and TRBJ2-1): GAGVSQSPSNKVTEKGKDVELRCDPISGHTALYWYRQSLGQGLEFLIYFQGNSAPDKSGLPSDRFSAERTGGSVSTLTIQRTQQEDSAVYLCASSLDGLGGGEQFFGPGTRLTVL.

The V call is TRBV9, the J call TRBJ1-2; 11 bases are a match to TRBD1. Germline CDR1 SGDLS, CDR2 YYNGEE. V shed 4 bases, J shed 0 bases, and the junction held 17 bases outside the gene matches. CDR3 length: 20 residues. In DNA, the CDR3 is TGTGCCAGCAGCCCCGGACAGGGGGCCCTAGCAGTACCAACTAACTATGGCTACACCTTC. Its translation: CASSPGQGALAVPTNYGYTF.

The chain couples TRBV5-8 to TRBJ2-5; 8 bases are a match to TRBD2. The J segment lost 2 bases and the V segment lost 6 bases, leaving 6 bases of the junction unmatched. CDR1 is SGHTS, CDR2 YDEGEE, per germline. The CDR3 consists of 14 residues. CDR3 DNA: TGTGCCAGCATTCCGGGGGGGATACAAGAGACCCAGTACTTC. Translating gives CASIPGGIQETQYF.

CDR3 protein: CASKADTNEQFF. In DNA form, the CDR3 reads TGTGCCAGCAAGGCAGACACCAATGAGCAGTTCTTC. V usage is TRBV6-1 and J usage is TRBJ2-1; D is unclear. V lost 7 bases and J lost 6, with 10 bases in between. Germline CDR1 reads MNHNS; CDR2 reads SASEGT. CDR3 length equals 12 residues.

This chain joins TRBV9 and TRBJ2-3, with D hard to call. The CDR3 spans 13 residues. Trimming removed 2 bases at V and 2 bases at J, with 6 bases between. The germline CDR1 and CDR2 sequences are SGDLS and YYNGEE. The CDR3 DNA reads TGTGCCAGCAGCGTCAGAATCACAGATACGCAGTATTTT. Amino acids: CASSVRITDTQYF.

V usage is TRBV2 and J usage is TRBJ2-5, with D perhaps TRBD2 (6 bases). Trimming pared 3 bases from V and 0 bases from J, leaving 11 bases between. This CDR3 comprises 15 residues. The germline V gene has CDR1 SNHLY and CDR2 FYNNEI. The CDR3 DNA reads TGTGCCAGCAGTGACACGGGACTTAACCAAGAGACCCAGTACTTC. This codes for CASSDTGLNQETQYF.

The chain uses TRBV6-5 and TRBJ1-4; D perhaps matches TRBD1 (5 bases). The CDR3 is 14 residues long. Per the germline V gene, CDR1 is MNHEY and CDR2 is SVGAGI. Trimming left V 2 bases short and J 11 bases short, with 15 bases between. The chain's CDR3 is CASSYTGRGVKLFF. The CDR3 DNA follows: TGTGCCAGCAGTTACACGGGGAGAGGGGTTAAACTGTTTTTT.

This chain joins TRBV6-1 and TRBJ2-7, with 10 bases identical to TRBD1. V shed 4 bases, J shed 5 bases, and the junction held 5 bases outside the gene matches. CDR3 length: 14 residues. The germline V gene has CDR1 MNHNS and CDR2 SASEGT. The CDR3 reads CASSARQGANEQYF. The DNA of the CDR3 is TGTGCCAGCAGTGCCCGACAGGGGGCCAACGAGCAGTACTTC.

J is TRBJ2-7 and V is TRBV6-1; TRBD1 or TRBD2 may be the D gene (5 bases each). The CDR3 is 13 amino acids. V lost 6 bases, J lost 2 bases, and 11 bases lay in between. Germline CDR1 MNHNS, CDR2 SASEGT. The CDR3 here is CASRGTATYEQYF. The CDR3 nucleotides are TGTGCCAGCAGGGGGACGGCAACCTACGAGCAGTACTTC.